Presented here are 11 T cell receptor beta chains from one specimen sequenced in a study of blood T cell repertoires in COVID-19. Using immunoSEQ multiplex PCR, the repertoire was profiled, and TCRdb retains in-frame clones only, with some absent. The sample has roughly 130,000 clones; approximately 84% are singletons. Specimen: PBMCs or T cells enriched from blood (not recorded which). The receptors come from a man aged 35 to 55 with acute COVID-19.

Of note for this clone: This sample includes further DNA sequences coding for the same CDR3. This sequence joins TRBV27 and TRBJ2-5, with 8 bases that match TRBD2. This CDR3 region has 15 residues. The V and J ends lost 5 bases and 5 bases, in that order; junction bases with no gene match: 10. CDR1 and CDR2 (germline): MNHEY, SMNVEV (reference sequence). CDR3 bases: TGTGCCAGCAGTGACCGGGGGGGGGCTGGGGAGACCCAGTACTTC. Protein: CASSDRGGAGETQYF.

This clone was counted between two and nine times. The J gene is TRBJ1-2, the V gene TRBV19; 7 nucleotides align to TRBD1. CDR1 LNHDA and CDR2 SQIVND come from the germline V gene (reference sequence). Losses at the gene ends were 7 bases for V and 4 bases for J; bases not matched to a gene: 3. The CDR3 sequence is 12 residues long. CDR3 DNA: TGTGCCAGTACTGGGACAGTCTATGGCTACACCTTC. Residues: CASTGTVYGYTF.

V and J are TRBV5-1 and TRBJ2-5; D may be TRBD2 (5 bases). With 7 bases removed from V and 2 bases from J, the gap between germline ends came to 21 bases. The germline V gene has CDR1 SGHRS and CDR2 YFSETQ. The CDR3 has 16 amino acids. CDR3 loop: CASSFMSGAPQETQYF. CDR3 in DNA: TGCGCCAGCTCCTTTATGAGCGGAGCCCCTCAAGAGACCCAGTACTTC.

The chain employs TRBV28 and TRBJ2-1; TRBD1 is a possible D gene (7 bases). The CDR3 runs to 17 residues. CDR1 is MDHEN, CDR2 SYDVKM, per germline. Deletions cut 2 bases from V and 3 bases from J, with 17 bases between. CDR3: CASSLVGGTDDYNEQFF. The CDR3 DNA is TGTGCCAGCAGTTTAGTCGGCGGGACAGATGACTACAATGAGCAGTTCTTC.

In its sample, this clone was seen once. This chain uses TRBV3-1 (or the pseudogene TRBV3-2) with TRBJ2-3; 7 nucleotides align to TRBD2. In germline, CDR1 is LGHDT, CDR2 YNNKEL (reference sequence). CDR3 length equals 16 residues. J was trimmed by 0 bases and V by 4 bases; bases with no gene match: 7. CDR3 nucleotides: TGTGCCAGCAGCCTTAGCGGGTCCACTAGCACAGATACGCAGTATTTT. This encodes CASSLSGSTSTDTQYF.

The V call is TRBV10-3, the J call TRBJ2-1; 12 bases are a match to TRBD2. Trimming cost V 4 bases and J 4 bases; bases outside gene matches: 2. CDR1 and CDR2 from the germline V gene are ENHRY and SYGVKD. The CDR3 has 15 residues. The CDR3 DNA is TGTGCCATCAGTGCGACTAGCGGGGGATACAATGAGCAGTTCTTC. This translates into CAISATSGGYNEQFF.

V gene TRBV18 combines with J gene TRBJ2-7; TRBD2 matches at 10 bases. CDR3 size: 15 residues. The junction had 8 bases not matched to a gene; V was cut back by 6 bases and J by 3 bases. CDR1 is KGHSH, CDR2 LQKENI, per germline. The CDR3 is CASSNQASGSYEQYF. In nucleotides, the CDR3 is TGTGCCAGCTCTAACCAGGCTAGCGGGAGCTACGAGCAGTACTTC.

The chain couples TRBV6-6 to TRBJ2-7, with TRBD2 matching 7 bases. The CDR3 extends over 14 amino acids. Germline trimming cut 2 bases from V and 4 bases from J; bases unmatched to any gene: 5. The germline CDR1 and CDR2 sequences are MNHNY and SVGAGI (reference sequence). The CDR3 spells CASSYASGPYEQYF. The CDR3 region has the DNA TGTGCCAGCAGTTACGCTAGCGGCCCTTACGAGCAGTACTTC.

The J gene is TRBJ2-1, the V gene TRBV19; D unresolved. Looked up from germline, CDR1 is LNHDA and CDR2 is SQIVND (reference sequence). This CDR3 spans 14 amino acids. Trimming cost V 4 bases and J 0 bases, with 7 bases left between them. The CDR3 region has the DNA TGTGCCAGTAGTACGATTAGCTCCTACAATGAGCAGTTCTTC. It translates to CASSTISSYNEQFF.

The rearrangement joins TRBV7-9 to TRBJ1-5, with a weak D call TRBD1 (5 bases). The V gene's germline CDR1 is SEHNR and CDR2 FQNEAQ (reference sequence). The CDR3 runs 17 residues. With 5 bases removed from V and 0 bases from J, the gap between germline ends came to 17 bases. CDR3 in amino acids: CASSNSLGGYSNQPQHF. The CDR3 nucleotides read TGTGCCAGCAGCAACTCCTTGGGGGGGTATAGCAATCAGCCCCAGCATTTT.

The gene calls are TRBV10-2 and TRBJ1-1; 10 positions match TRBD1. The CDR3 is made up of 18 amino acids. Unmatched junction bases numbered 13, after V lost 4 bases and J lost 2 bases. From germline, CDR1 is WSHSY and CDR2 SAAADI. For the CDR3, the DNA is TGCGCCAGCAGTGGGCCCCCCTCCAGGACAGGGGGTAACACTGAAGCTTTCTTT. Translating gives CASSGPPSRTGGNTEAFF.